A single sample is the source of the 20 T cell receptor beta chains below, sequenced in a study of blood T cell repertoires in COVID-19. Using immunoSEQ multiplex PCR, the repertoire was profiled, and TCRdb retains in-frame clones only, with some absent. In the table there are about 150,000 clones, approximately 91% of which are singletons. The sequenced material came from peripheral blood. The origin of the receptors is a woman in her 70s with acute or convalescent COVID-19.

The CDR3 sequence: CASRQGTGVSPLHF. CDR3 sequence (DNA): TGTGCCAGCAGACAGGGGACAGGGGTTTCACCCCTCCACTTT. The V call is TRBV6-5, the J call TRBJ1-6, with 10 bases identical to TRBD1. There are 14 residues in the CDR3. J gave up 9 bases and V 6 bases, and 5 bases lay outside the gene matches. In germline, CDR1 is MNHEY, CDR2 SVGAGI.

The rearrangement uses TRBV7-2 and TRBJ2-5; 7 bases line up with TRBD2. V gave up 5 bases and J gave up 10 bases; unmatched junction bases: 13. This CDR3 has 14 residues. Germline V gene sequence: CDR1 SGHTA, CDR2 FQGNSA. The CDR3 protein is CASSPPFQPGGQYF. The CDR3, as DNA: TGTGCCAGCAGCCCTCCCTTTCAACCGGGAGGCCAGTACTTC.

The CDR3 sequence: CASCVRGLNLYDEQFF. Written as DNA, the CDR3 is TGCGCCAGCTGCGTCAGGGGATTAAACTTGTACGATGAGCAGTTCTTC. The chain links TRBV5-1 to TRBJ2-1, with D tentatively TRBD1 (6 bases). Per germline, CDR1 SGHRS and CDR2 YFSETQ. This CDR3 has 16 amino acids. Between the trimmed V and J ends, which lost 7 bases and 8 bases, there was a span of 25 bases.

The chain joins TRBV20-1 to TRBJ2-5; 12 nucleotides agree with TRBD2. CDR3 length equals 18 residues. The junction had 13 bases not matched to a gene; V was cut back by 3 bases and J by 2 bases. Germline V lookup: CDR1 DFQATT, CDR2 SNEGSKA (reference sequence). CDR3 residues: CSASKTRTSGNLQETQYF. CDR3 in DNA: TGCAGTGCTAGTAAAACAAGGACTAGCGGGAACCTACAAGAGACCCAGTACTTC.

The chain couples TRBV3-1 (or the pseudogene TRBV3-2) to TRBJ2-7, with D possibly matching TRBD2 (5 bases). The CDR3 has 14 residues. Germline CDR1 LGHDT, CDR2 YNNKEL (reference sequence). Trimming took off 4 bases at V and 1 base at J, with 11 bases between the two ends. In DNA, the CDR3 is TGTGCCAGCAGCCCTATGGGGAGATCCTACGAGCAGTACGTC. It translates to CASSPMGRSYEQYV.

This chain joins TRBV6-5 and TRBJ1-1; tentatively, D is TRBD1 (6 bases). Germline V gives CDR1 MNHEY, CDR2 SVGAGI. V was cut by 5 bases and J by 7 bases, with 11 bases left in between. The CDR3 totals 12 residues. This chain's CDR3 is CASSTLQGEAFF. The CDR3 DNA follows: TGTGCCAGCAGTACCTTACAGGGTGAAGCTTTCTTT.

The V and J genes are TRBV19 and TRBJ1-4; no clear D gene. The germline V gene encodes CDR1 LNHDA and CDR2 SQIVND (reference sequence). Trimming stripped 3 bases from V and 7 bases from J, with 9 bases between. This CDR3 is built from 13 residues. The CDR3 protein is CASSIGSGEKLFF. Here the CDR3 DNA reads TGTGCCAGTAGTATCGGTTCTGGTGAAAAACTGTTTTTT.

The chain is built from TRBV29-1 and TRBJ1-4, with unresolved D. V was trimmed by 7 bases and J by 8 bases, leaving 8 bases between them. The V gene's germline CDR1 is SQVTM and CDR2 ANQGSEA. The CDR3 has 10 residues. The CDR3 coding sequence is TGCAGCGCTAGGGAGGAAAAACTGTTTTTT. It codes for CSAREEKLFF.

The genes are TRBV19 and TRBJ1-1; 12 nucleotides align to TRBD1. The germline CDR1 and CDR2 sequences are LNHDA and SQIVND (reference sequence). CDR3 size: 19 residues. V shed 3 bases and J 3 bases; nucleotides not matched to a gene: 14. This CDR3 reads CASSMLGTGGGSGHTEAFF. The CDR3 DNA reads TGTGCCAGTAGTATGTTGGGGACAGGGGGCGGGTCAGGTCACACTGAAGCTTTCTTT.

The chain has TRBV5-1 and TRBJ2-2; a weak D match, TRBD1 (5 bases). The CDR3 contains 16 residues. Germline CDR1 SGHRS, CDR2 YFSETQ. Trimming stripped 0 bases from V and 3 bases from J, with 12 bases between. CDR3 in DNA: TGCGCCAGCAGCTTGGGGGCCAGGGCGGACACCGGGGAGCTGTTTTTT. Its protein is CASSLGARADTGELFF.

V gene TRBV19 combines with J gene TRBJ2-5; 9 nucleotides align to TRBD2. The CDR3 totals 15 residues. Germline CDR1 is LNHDA and CDR2 is SQIVND (reference sequence). Germline trimming cut 6 bases from V and 3 bases from J; bases unmatched to any gene: 8. CDR3 sequence: CASSTSGGPKETQYF. The CDR3 DNA reads as TGTGCCAGTAGCACCAGCGGGGGGCCAAAAGAGACCCAGTACTTC.

V is TRBV5-1 and J is TRBJ2-3; 16 bases agree with TRBD2. CDR1 is SGHRS and CDR2 is YFSETQ in the germline V gene. V trimming: 5 bases; J trimming: 4 bases; junction bases outside the gene matches: 1. CDR3 length equals 15 residues. The CDR3 DNA reads as TGCGCCAGCAGGGGACTAGCGGGGGGGCCAGATACGCAGTATTTT. Its protein is CASRGLAGGPDTQYF.

CDR3 nucleotides: TGTGCCGGTGGAACTACCGTAGGCTACACCTTC. It yields the protein CAGGTTVGYTF. The V and J genes are TRBV6-5 and TRBJ1-2; D is uncertain. The CDR3 has 11 amino acids. Germline V gives CDR1 MNHEY, CDR2 SVGAGI. Trimming took 11 bases from V and 8 from J, leaving 15 bases between them.

V gene TRBV28 combines with J gene TRBJ2-2; D possibly corresponds to TRBD1 (7 bases). This CDR3 contains 14 residues. Germline values: CDR1 MDHEN, CDR2 SYDVKM. V was shortened by 8 bases and J by 6 bases, with 16 bases between the two germline ends. CDR3 region: CASSQGGYAGELFF. The CDR3 region has the DNA TGTGCCAGCTCCCAGGGGGGATACGCCGGGGAGCTGTTTTTT.

The sample holds one count of this clone. The rearrangement uses TRBV6-5 and TRBJ1-2, with D possibly TRBD1 on 6 matching bases. Germline V gene sequence: CDR1 MNHEY, CDR2 SVGAGI. The CDR3 contains 13 residues. Trimming cost V 4 bases and J 7 bases, with 13 bases left between them. The CDR3 nucleotides are TGTGCCAGCAGTTTTTACAGGGTCGGTGGCTACACCTTC. Protein: CASSFYRVGGYTF.

The chain has TRBV27 and TRBJ2-1, with a tentative D call TRBD2 (5 bases). From germline, CDR1 is MNHEY and CDR2 SMNVEV (reference sequence). V lost 5 bases to trimming and J lost 9 bases, with 14 bases between them. This CDR3 spans 13 amino acids. The chain's CDR3 is CASSLGSFGEQFF. CDR3 nucleotides: TGTGCCAGCAGTCTTGGGAGCTTCGGTGAGCAGTTCTTC.

This rearrangement joins TRBV18 to TRBJ1-1, with 8 bases aligning to TRBD1. This CDR3 spans 17 amino acids. Germline CDR1 KGHSH, CDR2 LQKENI. With 5 bases clipped from V and 4 bases from J, the junction kept 15 bases outside the gene matches. The CDR3 DNA is TGTGCCAGCTCAACTCTAGCCCCAGGGGGCTGGGGCACTGAAGCTTTCTTT. Translated: CASSTLAPGGWGTEAFF.

This rearrangement joins TRBV5-3 to TRBJ1-2; TRBD1 might be the D (6 bases). TRBV5-3 is designated an ORF whose function remains uncertain. The CDR3 loop spans 16 amino acids. The V gene lost 0 bases and the J gene lost 7 bases, with 19 bases spanning the gap. This CDR3 reads CARSLVYRAQLTGYTF. The CDR3 DNA reads as TGTGCCAGAAGCTTGGTTTACAGGGCGCAGCTTACTGGCTACACCTTC.

The genes are TRBV3-1 (or the pseudogene TRBV3-2) and TRBJ2-1; 9 nucleotides match TRBD2. The CDR3 length is 17 residues. Germline V gene data show CDR1 as LGHDT and CDR2 as YNNKEL (reference sequence). Trimming cost V 4 bases and J 2 bases; bases outside gene matches: 9. The CDR3 protein is CASSPEHGGGAYNEQFF. CDR3 DNA: TGTGCCAGCAGCCCGGAGCACGGCGGGGGGGCCTACAATGAGCAGTTCTTC.

This chain joins TRBV19 and TRBJ1-1; D is possibly TRBD1 (5 bases). The V end lost 4 bases, the J end lost 0 bases, and 9 bases lay between the germline ends. The germline gives CDR1 LNHDA, CDR2 SQIVND (reference sequence). This CDR3 contains 14 residues. CDR3 in amino acids: CASSRGSVNTEAFF. In DNA, the CDR3 is TGTGCCAGTAGTAGGGGCAGTGTGAACACTGAAGCTTTCTTT. Full variable domain (rest looked up from reference TRBV19 and TRBJ1-1): DGGITQSPKYLFRKEGQNVTLSCEQNLNHDAMYWYRQDPGQGLRLIYYSQIVNDFQKGDIAEGYSVSREKKESFPLTVTSAQKNPTAFYLCASSRGSVNTEAFFGQGTRLTVV.